The rows below give T cell receptor beta chains drawn from one sample of a study of blood T cell repertoires in COVID-19. The method was immunoSEQ multiplex PCR; TCRdb's version includes in-frame clones alone and lacks a portion of them. The sample has tens of thousands of clones; around 90% are singletons. Specimen: peripheral blood. All receptors come from a human donor in a cohort sampled during active COVID-19. The CDR3 runs from the conserved cysteine through the conserved F or W. D genes are given only for firm matches. Size tells how often a clone was seen (once, few, many) or the class of an expanded clone, and some rows leave it out.

>TRBD1|TRBJ2-5|TRBV6-6|once
CASSPRGTGVGWTQYF
TGTGCCAGCAGTCCCCGGGGGACAGGGGTTGGATGGACCCAGTACTTC
>NA|TRBJ2-7|TRBV19|NA
CASSIVFPGEQYF
TGTGCCAGTAGTATAGTCTTTCCGGGGGAGCAGTACTTC
>NA|TRBJ2-7|TRBV7-9|NA
CASSPSSYEQYF
TGTGCCAGCAGCCCGAGCTCCTACGAGCAGTACTTC
>TRBD1|TRBJ1-5|TRBV19|NA
CASSTGQGNQPQHF
TGTGCCAGTAGTACCGGACAGGGCAATCAGCCCCAGCATTTT
>TRBD1|TRBJ1-5|TRBV5-1|NA
CASSKAGGYSNQPQHF
TGCGCCAGCAGCAAGGCAGGGGGGTATAGCAATCAGCCCCAGCATTTT
>TRBD1|TRBJ2-2|TRBV6-5|NA
CASRRPGQGSGELFF
TGTGCCAGCAGGCGTCCGGGACAGGGATCCGGGGAGCTGTTTTTT
>NA|TRBJ2-1|TRBV3-1/TRBV3-2|once
CASSVFGQYSYNEQFF
TGTGCCAGCAGCGTTTTTGGACAGTACTCCTACAATGAGCAGTTCTTC
>TRBD1|TRBJ1-2|TRBV5-1|NA
CASSFEAAGQDPGGYTF
TGCGCCAGCAGCTTCGAGGCTGCGGGACAGGATCCGGGAGGCTACACCTTC
>TRBD1|TRBJ2-5|TRBV24-1|NA
CATSDFRTGGETQYF
TGTGCCACCAGTGATTTCCGGACAGGCGGGGAGACCCAGTACTTC
>TRBD2|TRBJ2-7|TRBV27|NA
CASSYGGGYEQYF
TGTGCCAGCAGTTACGGGGGGGGCTACGAGCAGTACTTC
>TRBD2|TRBJ2-7|TRBV10-3|NA
CAIDSGRAYEQYF
TGTGCCATCGATAGCGGGAGGGCTTACGAGCAGTACTTC
>TRBD1|TRBJ2-1|TRBV7-9|NA
CASSSRDRGIGSYNEQFF
TGTGCCAGCAGCTCCCGGGACAGGGGCATTGGCTCCTACAATGAGCAGTTCTTC
>TRBD1|TRBJ1-4|TRBV25-1|NA
CASSEDRGRRNEKLFF
TGTGCCAGCAGTGAGGACAGGGGGCGCCGAAATGAAAAACTGTTTTTT
>TRBD2|TRBJ2-7|TRBV4-2|NA
CASSQVRGAYEQYF
TGTGCCAGCAGCCAAGTCCGGGGGGCCTACGAGCAGTACTTC
>TRBD2|TRBJ2-7|TRBV4-1|NA
CASSQGPGLANEQYF
TGCGCCAGCAGCCAAGGGCCGGGACTAGCTAACGAGCAGTACTTC
>NA|TRBJ1-4|TRBV20-1|NA
CSASSGKEKLFF
TGCAGTGCTAGTTCCGGGAAAGAAAAACTGTTTTTT
>NA|TRBJ1-1|TRBV7-9|NA
CASSLAGKGTEAFF
TGTGCCAGCAGCTTGGCAGGGAAAGGCACTGAAGCTTTCTTT
>NA|TRBJ1-5|TRBV5-8|NA
CASSTGYQPQHF
TGTGCCAGCAGCACAGGGTATCAGCCCCAGCATTTT
>TRBD1|TRBJ2-7|TRBV27|once
CASSDRVAYEQYF
TGTGCCAGCTCGGACAGGGTAGCCTACGAGCAGTACTTC
>TRBD1|TRBJ1-2|TRBV6-6|NA
CASSPFKPGTGGYGYTF
TGTGCCAGCAGTCCCTTCAAACCCGGGACAGGGGGCTATGGCTACACCTTC
>TRBD2|TRBJ2-1|TRBV3-1/TRBV3-2|NA
CASSRLLAGVSNEQFF
TGTGCCAGCAGCCGACTCCTAGCGGGAGTGTCCAATGAGCAGTTCTTC
>TRBD1|TRBJ1-2|TRBV5-5|once
CASSPRTGEYGYTF
TGTGCCAGCAGCCCCCGGACAGGGGAATATGGCTACACCTTC
>TRBD1|TRBJ2-1|TRBV5-8|NA
CASSTGTGYVDEQFF
TGTGCCAGCAGCACCGGGACAGGGTATGTTGATGAGCAGTTCTTC
>NA|TRBJ1-1|TRBV7-9|NA
CASSFEGRGTEAFF
TGTGCCAGCAGCTTTGAGGGACGGGGGACTGAAGCTTTCTTT
>TRBD1|TRBJ2-2|TRBV14|NA
CASSHGTENTGELFF
TGTGCCAGCAGCCACGGGACAGAGAACACCGGGGAGCTGTTTTTT
>NA|TRBJ1-6|TRBV19|NA
CATGRDGNSPLHF
TGTGCCACTGGCCGGGATGGAAATTCACCCCTCCACTTT
>TRBD2|TRBJ2-5|TRBV11-1|NA
CASSLHREGSTQYF
TGTGCCAGCAGCTTACATAGGGAGGGGAGCACCCAGTACTTC
>NA|TRBJ2-5|TRBV29-1|NA
CSVGFSGVNQETQYF
TGCAGCGTTGGGTTTAGCGGAGTTAACCAAGAGACCCAGTACTTC
>TRBD2|TRBJ2-1|TRBV7-6|NA
CASSMTSGAVYNEQFF
TGTGCCAGCAGCATGACTAGCGGGGCTGTCTACAATGAGCAGTTCTTC
>TRBD1|TRBJ2-7|TRBV11-2|NA
CASSLVAGGTSYEQYF
TGTGCCAGCAGCTTAGTAGCAGGGGGAACCTCCTACGAGCAGTACTTC
>NA|TRBJ2-3|TRBV7-9|NA
CASSLAGGAGHTQYF
TGTGCCAGCAGCTTAGCTGGGGGGGCCGGACATACGCAGTATTTT
>TRBD1|TRBJ2-1|TRBV5-1|NA
CASSSGQGLNEQFF
TGCGCCAGCAGTTCGGGACAGGGTTTGAATGAGCAGTTCTTC
>NA|TRBJ2-3|TRBV2|NA
CACTRLLVADTQYF
TGTGCCTGTACCAGGCTATTAGTGGCAGATACGCAGTATTTT
>TRBD1|TRBJ2-1|TRBV18|NA
CASSPDRDEQFF
TGTGCCAGCTCACCTGACAGGGATGAGCAGTTCTTC
>NA|TRBJ2-7|TRBV4-1|NA
CASSQTAIYEQYF
TGCGCCAGCAGCCAGACTGCGATCTACGAGCAGTACTTC
>NA|TRBJ1-5|TRBV10-2|once
CASSGAGGQPQHF
TGCGCCAGCAGTGGGGCAGGAGGCCAGCCCCAGCATTTT
>NA|TRBJ2-6|TRBV5-1|NA
CASSLFGGQLTSGANVLTF
TGCGCCAGCAGCTTGTTCGGGGGACAGTTAACTTCTGGGGCCAACGTCCTGACTTTC
>TRBD2|TRBJ2-2|TRBV7-3|once
CASSSPWGGLGTGELFF
TGTGCCAGCAGCTCCCCATGGGGGGGACTAGGCACCGGGGAGCTGTTTTTT
>NA|TRBJ2-2|TRBV11-2|NA
CASSPLIGAGTGELFF
TGTGCCAGCAGCCCCCTGATAGGGGCAGGAACCGGGGAGCTGTTTTTT
>NA|TRBJ2-7|TRBV6-5|NA
CASRLGESREQYF
TGTGCCAGCAGGCTGGGCGAGAGCAGGGAGCAGTACTTC
>NA|TRBJ2-5|TRBV11-2|NA
CASSKQGFGRGETQYF
TGTGCCAGCAGCAAACAGGGTTTTGGACGGGGAGAGACCCAGTACTTC